This T cell receptor (beta chain) was retrieved from a study of cytomegalovirus exposure and HLA in healthy donors. Healthy bone marrow donors made up the donors. PCR primers comprised 60 Vbeta and 13 Jbeta primers. Clones were read by immunoSEQ multiplex PCR, and TCRdb kept only the in-frame ones, dropping some. The repertoire holds about 140,000 clones, with 70% to 85% as singletons. Germline-derived CDR1 and CDR2 are MNHNS and SASEGT. The length of the CDR3 is 12 residues. V was cut by 6 bases and J by 14 bases, with 16 bases left in between. Source material: PBMCs. The V gene is TRBV6-1, the J gene TRBJ1-4; D possibly corresponds to TRBD1 (6 bases). The TCR sequence derives from a man aged 25-45 years in good health and CMV-seropositive. The CDR3: CASRTRGQGLFF. CDR3 DNA: TGTGCCAGCAGGACTCGTGGCCAGGGGCTGTTTTTT.